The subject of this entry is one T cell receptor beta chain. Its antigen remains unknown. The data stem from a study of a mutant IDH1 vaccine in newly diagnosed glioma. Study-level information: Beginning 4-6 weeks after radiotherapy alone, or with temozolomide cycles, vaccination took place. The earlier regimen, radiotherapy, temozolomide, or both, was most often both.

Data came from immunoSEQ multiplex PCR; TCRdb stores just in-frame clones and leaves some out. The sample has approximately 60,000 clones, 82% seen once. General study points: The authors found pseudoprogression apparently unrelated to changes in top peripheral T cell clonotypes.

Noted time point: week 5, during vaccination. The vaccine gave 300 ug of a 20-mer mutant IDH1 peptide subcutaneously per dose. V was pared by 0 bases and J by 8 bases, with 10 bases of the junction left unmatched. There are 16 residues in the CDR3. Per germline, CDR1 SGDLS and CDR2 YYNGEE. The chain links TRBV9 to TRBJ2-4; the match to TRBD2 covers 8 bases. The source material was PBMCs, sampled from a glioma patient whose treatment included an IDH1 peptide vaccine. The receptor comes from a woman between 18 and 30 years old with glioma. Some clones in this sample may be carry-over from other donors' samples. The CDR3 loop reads CASSVAVGGAGYIQYF. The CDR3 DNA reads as TGTGCCAGCAGCGTAGCCGTCGGGGGGGCCGGGTACATTCAGTACTTC.